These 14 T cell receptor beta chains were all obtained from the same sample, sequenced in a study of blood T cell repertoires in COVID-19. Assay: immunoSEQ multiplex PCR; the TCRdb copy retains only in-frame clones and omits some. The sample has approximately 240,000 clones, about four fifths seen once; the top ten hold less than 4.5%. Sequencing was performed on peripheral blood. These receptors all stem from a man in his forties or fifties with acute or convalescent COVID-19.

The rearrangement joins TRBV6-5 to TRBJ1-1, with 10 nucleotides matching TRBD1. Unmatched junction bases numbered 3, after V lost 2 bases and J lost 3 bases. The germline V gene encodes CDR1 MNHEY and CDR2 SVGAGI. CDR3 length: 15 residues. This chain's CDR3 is CASSYGGTGDTEAFF. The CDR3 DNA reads TGTGCCAGCAGTTACGGCGGGACAGGGGACACTGAAGCTTTCTTT.

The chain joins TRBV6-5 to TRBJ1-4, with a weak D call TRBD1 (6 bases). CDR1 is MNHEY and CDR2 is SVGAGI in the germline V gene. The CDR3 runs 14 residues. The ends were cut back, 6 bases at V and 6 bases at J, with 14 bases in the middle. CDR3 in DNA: TGTGCCAGCAGCCCCCGGGGGGCTCATGAAAAACTGTTTTTT. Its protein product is CASSPRGAHEKLFF.

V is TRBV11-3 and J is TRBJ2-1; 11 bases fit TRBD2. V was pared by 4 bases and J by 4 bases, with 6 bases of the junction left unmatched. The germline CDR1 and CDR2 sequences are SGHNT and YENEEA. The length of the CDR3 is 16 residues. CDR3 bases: TGTGCCAGCAGCTCTAGCGGGAGGTTGGGATACAATGAGCAGTTCTTC. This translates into CASSSSGRLGYNEQFF.

The CDR3 sequence: CSVETDRGSSYNEQFF. The DNA for the CDR3 is TGCAGCGTTGAAACCGACAGGGGGTCCTCCTACAATGAGCAGTTCTTC. V gene TRBV29-1 combines with J gene TRBJ2-1; the match to TRBD1 covers 9 bases. The J segment lost 0 bases and the V segment lost 2 bases, leaving 5 bases of the junction unmatched. Germline-derived CDR1 and CDR2 are SQVTM and ANQGSEA. This CDR3 spans 16 amino acids.

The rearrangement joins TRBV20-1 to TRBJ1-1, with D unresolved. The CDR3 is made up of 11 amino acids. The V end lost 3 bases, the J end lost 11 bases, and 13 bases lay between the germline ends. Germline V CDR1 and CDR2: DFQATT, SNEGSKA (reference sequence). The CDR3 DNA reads TGCAGTGCTAGCCCGGGATTGCAGGCTTTCTTT. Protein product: CSASPGLQAFF.

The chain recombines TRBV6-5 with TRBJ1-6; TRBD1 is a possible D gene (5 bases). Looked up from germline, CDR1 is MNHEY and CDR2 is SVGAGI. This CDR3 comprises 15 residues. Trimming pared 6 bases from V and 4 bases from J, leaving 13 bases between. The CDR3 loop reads CASSLVAGYNSPLHF. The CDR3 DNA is TGTGCCAGCAGCCTCGTGGCAGGGTATAATTCACCCCTCCACTTT.

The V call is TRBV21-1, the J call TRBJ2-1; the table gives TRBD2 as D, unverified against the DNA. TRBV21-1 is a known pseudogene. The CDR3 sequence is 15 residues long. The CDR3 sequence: CASISSGGVSNEQFF. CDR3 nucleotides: TGTGCCAGCATCTCGTCGGGGGGCGTAAGCAATGAGCAGTTCTTC.

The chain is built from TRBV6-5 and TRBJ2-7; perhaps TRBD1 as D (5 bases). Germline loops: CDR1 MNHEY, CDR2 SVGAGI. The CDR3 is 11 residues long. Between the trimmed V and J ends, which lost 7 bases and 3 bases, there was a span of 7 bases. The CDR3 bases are TGTGCCAGCACCCAGGGCTACGAGCAGTACTTC. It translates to CASTQGYEQYF.

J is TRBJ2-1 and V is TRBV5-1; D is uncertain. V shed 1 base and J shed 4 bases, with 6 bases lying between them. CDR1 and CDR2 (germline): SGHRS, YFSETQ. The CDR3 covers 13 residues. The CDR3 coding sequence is TGCGCCAGCAGCTTGTCCGTGTACAATGAGCAGTTCTTC. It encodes CASSLSVYNEQFF.

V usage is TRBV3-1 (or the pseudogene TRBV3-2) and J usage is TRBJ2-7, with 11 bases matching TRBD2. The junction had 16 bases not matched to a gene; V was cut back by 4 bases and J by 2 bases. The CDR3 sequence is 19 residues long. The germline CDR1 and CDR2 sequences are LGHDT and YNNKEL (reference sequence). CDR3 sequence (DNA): TGTGCCAGCAGCCCTCCGGGCCCCAGGACTAGCGGGCCGCCCTACGAGCAGTACTTC. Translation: CASSPPGPRTSGPPYEQYF.

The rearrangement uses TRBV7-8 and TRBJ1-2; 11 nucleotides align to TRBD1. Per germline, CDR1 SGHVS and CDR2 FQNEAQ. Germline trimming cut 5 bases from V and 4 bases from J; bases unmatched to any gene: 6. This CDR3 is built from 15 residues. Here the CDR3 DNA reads TGTGCCAGCAGCCCACTCGGGACAGGGGGCTATGGCTACACCTTC. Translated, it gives CASSPLGTGGYGYTF. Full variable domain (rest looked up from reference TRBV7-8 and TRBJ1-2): GAGVSQSPRYKVAKRGQDVALRCDPISGHVSLFWYQQALGQGPEFLTYFQNEAQLDKSGLPSDRFFAERPEGSVSTLKIQRTQQEDSAVYLCASSPLGTGGYGYTFGSGTRLTVV.

For the CDR3, the DNA is TGTGCCAGCAGTGAGACAGGGGACACTGAAGCTTTCTTT. It specifies CASSETGDTEAFF. The chain couples TRBV2 to TRBJ1-1, with TRBD1 matching over 8 bases. Germline CDR1 SNHLY, CDR2 FYNNEI. The V gene end was trimmed by 3 bases and the J gene end by 3 bases; junction bases not matched to a gene: 0. The CDR3 length is 13 residues.

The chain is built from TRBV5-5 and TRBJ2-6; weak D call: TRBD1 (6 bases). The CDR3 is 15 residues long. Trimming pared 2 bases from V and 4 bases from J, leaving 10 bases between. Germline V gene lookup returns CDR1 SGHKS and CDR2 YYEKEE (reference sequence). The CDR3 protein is CASSFTGYGANVLTF. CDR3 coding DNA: TGTGCCAGCAGCTTTACAGGGTACGGGGCCAACGTCCTGACTTTC.

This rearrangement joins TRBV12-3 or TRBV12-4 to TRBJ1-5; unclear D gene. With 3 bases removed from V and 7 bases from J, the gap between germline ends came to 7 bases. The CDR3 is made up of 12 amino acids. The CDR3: CASSFRSQPQHF. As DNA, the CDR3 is TGTGCCAGCAGTTTTCGGAGCCAGCCCCAGCATTTT.